A single sample is the source of the 7 T cell receptor beta chains below, sequenced in a study of blood T cell repertoires in COVID-19. The protocol was immunoSEQ multiplex PCR, while the TCRdb copy is restricted to in-frame clones and leaves out a portion. The sample holds around 240,000 clones; approximately 83% are singletons and the top ten take 1.9%. Source material: PBMCs or T cells enriched from blood (not recorded which). The receptors were gathered from a woman aged 50 to 60 who had recovered from COVID-19.

This chain links TRBV5-1 with TRBJ2-1; TRBD1 might be the D (6 bases). Germline CDR1 and CDR2: SGHRS and YFSETQ. This CDR3 region has 14 residues. The V and J ends lost 5 bases and 5 bases respectively, with 14 bases between them. This CDR3 reads CASSPGQSHNEQFF. The CDR3 DNA reads TGCGCCAGCAGTCCAGGACAGTCGCACAATGAGCAGTTCTTC.

As DNA, the CDR3 is TGTGCCAGCAGCCACAGGGGGGCCCCTGGCGAGCAGTACTTC. Its protein is CASSHRGAPGEQYF. V is TRBV5-4 and J is TRBJ2-7; 8 bases line up with TRBD1. The CDR3 sequence is 14 residues long. V lost 4 bases, J lost 6 bases, and 9 bases stayed unmatched. Germline CDR1 reads SGHNT; CDR2 reads YYREEE (reference sequence).

The V call is TRBV5-5, the J call TRBJ2-5; TRBD1 aligns across 10 bases. The CDR3 is made up of 15 amino acids. V was pared by 4 bases and J by 2 bases, with 5 bases of the junction left unmatched. From germline, CDR1 is SGHKS and CDR2 YYEKEE (reference sequence). The CDR3 DNA reads TGTGCCAGCAGCCCCCCGGGACAGGGGCAAGAGACCCAGTACTTC. Its protein product is CASSPPGQGQETQYF.

The CDR3 loop reads CASSPAGAGDTQYF. CDR3 bases: TGTGCCAGCAGCCCAGCGGGAGCGGGAGATACGCAGTATTTT. The genes are TRBV3-1 (or the pseudogene TRBV3-2) and TRBJ2-3; TRBD2 aligns across 8 bases. This CDR3 is 14 amino acids long. Germline values: CDR1 LGHDT, CDR2 YNNKEL (reference sequence). V dropped 4 bases and J dropped 5; count of bases not matched to a gene: 5.

V and J are TRBV7-8 and TRBJ2-1; D is unclear. The germline V gene has CDR1 SGHVS and CDR2 FQNEAQ. The V and J ends lost 5 bases and 8 bases respectively, with 16 bases between them. This CDR3 is 14 amino acids long. The CDR3 here is CASSKSPYNDEQFF. The CDR3 DNA is TGTGCCAGCAGCAAGTCTCCATACAATGATGAGCAGTTCTTC.

Only one count was recorded for this clone. The V and J genes are TRBV2 and TRBJ1-4, with 8 bases matching TRBD1. The CDR3 spans 14 residues. The germline CDR1 and CDR2 sequences are SNHLY and FYNNEI. V shed 4 bases and J 7 bases; nucleotides not matched to a gene: 5. The CDR3 is CASSGTGRGEKLFF. The CDR3, as DNA: TGTGCCAGCAGTGGGACAGGGAGGGGTGAAAAACTGTTTTTT.

This chain connects TRBV10-3 to TRBJ1-1; TRBD1 aligns across 7 bases. With 2 bases clipped from V and 1 base from J, the junction kept 1 base outside the gene matches. This CDR3 is 14 amino acids long. CDR1 is ENHRY, CDR2 SYGVKD, per germline. CDR3 bases: TGTGCCATCAGTGAGAAGGGGGCGAACACTGAAGCTTTCTTT. Its translation: CAISEKGANTEAFF.